This T cell receptor (beta chain) was obtained from a study of T-cell reconstitution after alpha-beta-depleted transplantation in children. This CDR3 has 13 residues. CDR1 SGHRS and CDR2 YFSETQ come from the germline V gene. V lost 2 bases and J 10 bases, leaving 15 bases between the germline ends. This clonotype was observed many times. Its antigen is unidentified. The library targeted TCRbeta and was prepared with unique molecular identifiers. TCRdb used MiXCR to reprocess the PCR reads, holding one entry per CDR3 protein. The table records 130,000 to 150,000 distinct CDR3 sequences, about 8.8% of them present only once. Points from the study as a whole: Diversity of TCRbeta at day 60 was high in some patients, arising from surviving recipient T cells and thymic progenitors. Where alpha-beta T cells came from about two months after transplant was reportedly several hundred expanded graft clones.

The sequence came from a female patient aged 2-9 years who had a stem cell transplant for congenital amegakaryocytic thrombocytopenia, so the T cells may come from the graft donor. This sample comprised PBMCs, mostly from graft donor cells, obtained 180 days after TCRalphabeta/CD19-depleted stem cell transplant. The rearrangement uses TRBV5-1 and TRBJ1-1; no clear D. CDR3 sequence (DNA): TGCGCCAGCAGCTTAGCTCCATGGGAAGGAGCTTTCTTT. Encoded protein: CASSLAPWEGAFF.